One and the same sample provided the 28 T cell receptor beta chains below, sequenced in a study of response to subunit inactivated influenza vaccine (dated by TCRdb to between 2018 and 2020). The method behind the library was RT-PCR. For sequencing, an Illumina HiSeq 2500 was employed. The public reads were reprocessed in TCRdb via fastp at Q25 and MiXCR, keeping in-frame beta chains. Duplicate CDR3 protein sequences are folded into a single record with the most common DNA and genes. The sample has roughly 290,000 distinct CDR3 sequences on record, 21% of them singletons. Roughly a tenth of the sample rests with the top ten. The sequences come from PBMCs from blood, collected approximately 22 months after vaccination. The source of these receptors is a man between 50 and 70 years old who received an inactivated influenza vaccine. Donor details come from another sample of the same person, matched by shared clones.

CDR3 bases: TGTGCCAGCCAATACAACCAGGGAGAGGGTAATTATCAGCCCCAGCATTTT. Translation gives CASQYNQGEGNYQPQHF. The chain joins TRBV28 to TRBJ1-5, with D perhaps TRBD1 (5 bases). The CDR3 spans 17 residues. Trimming pared 8 bases from V and 5 bases from J, leaving 25 bases between. Germline CDR1 and CDR2: MDHEN and SYDVKM.

This chain connects TRBV10-1 to TRBJ2-6; 7 bases are a match to TRBD1. The CDR3 runs to 16 residues. Germline CDR1 WNHNN, CDR2 SYGVQD (reference sequence). Trimming cost V 9 bases and J 2 bases; bases outside gene matches: 10. CDR3 sequence (DNA): TGCGCCAGAAGGGACAGCCCGCACCCTGGGGCCAACGTCCTGACTTTC. It translates to CARRDSPHPGANVLTF.

This clonotype was seen a handful of times. This chain joins TRBV4-3 and TRBJ1-6; D is unresolved. Germline assignment: CDR1 LGHNA and CDR2 YSLEER. Trimming pared 5 bases from V and 0 bases from J, leaving 11 bases between. This CDR3 spans 16 amino acids. The CDR3 here is CASSYILSSYNSPLHF. Written as DNA, the CDR3 is TGCGCCAGCAGCTATATTCTCAGCTCCTATAATTCACCCCTCCACTTT.

This clonotype was picked up a small number of times. This chain joins TRBV15 and TRBJ1-5; D is unclear. Germline assignment: CDR1 LNHNV and CDR2 YYDKDF (reference sequence). Trimming pared 3 bases from V and 2 bases from J, leaving 14 bases between. The length of the CDR3 is 16 residues. DNA for the CDR3: TGTGCCACCAGCAGGGGGAGGGAGGGCGGCAATCAGCCCCAGCATTTT. Translated: CATSRGREGGNQPQHF.

The chain joins TRBV7-6 to TRBJ2-1; 14 bases align to TRBD2. In germline, CDR1 is SGHVS, CDR2 FNYEAQ. The CDR3 length is 17 residues. Trimming removed 0 bases from V and 3 bases from J; junction bases left unmatched: 1. In nucleotides, the CDR3 is TGTGCCAGCAGCTTAGCGGGACTAGCGGGGGACTACAATGAGCAGTTCTTC. Translating it yields CASSLAGLAGDYNEQFF.

J is TRBJ1-2 and V is TRBV3-1; TRBD1 might be the D (5 bases). Germline V lookup: CDR1 LGHDT, CDR2 YNNKEL (reference sequence). The CDR3 totals 17 residues. Trimming left V 4 bases short and J 1 base short, with 19 bases between. For the CDR3, the DNA is TGTGCCAGCAGCCTATTAACCAGGACCGGGGGTAACTATGGCTACACCTTC. Its protein product is CASSLLTRTGGNYGYTF.

This clonotype showed up just a few times. The CDR3, as DNA: TGTGCCAGCAGCTTGGACTCCCGGACCGGGGAGCTGTTTTTT. The encoded protein is CASSLDSRTGELFF. This chain connects TRBV5-4 to TRBJ2-2, with D hard to call. The CDR3 covers 14 residues. Trimming took off 0 bases at V and 5 bases at J, with 8 bases between the two ends. Germline V gene data show CDR1 as SGHNT and CDR2 as YYREEE (reference sequence).

V usage is TRBV20-1 and J usage is TRBJ2-4; D gene ambiguous. V lost 3 bases, J lost 3 bases, and 9 bases lay in between. The CDR3 is made up of 13 amino acids. The germline V gene has CDR1 DFQATT and CDR2 SNEGSKA (reference sequence). The CDR3 loop is CSASRALKNIQYF. The CDR3 region has the DNA TGCAGTGCTAGTAGGGCTCTCAAAAACATTCAGTACTTC.

This clonotype was seen a handful of times. The chain has TRBV28 and TRBJ2-2; D is ambiguous. Germline-derived CDR1 and CDR2 are MDHEN and SYDVKM. V lost 6 bases and J 0 bases, leaving 8 bases between the germline ends. This CDR3 spans 14 amino acids. CDR3 DNA sequence: TGTGCCAGCAGGATACAAGCGAACACCGGGGAGCTGTTTTTT. This codes for CASRIQANTGELFF.

The chain uses TRBV6-5 and TRBJ2-1; possibly TRBD1 for D (5 bases). There are 17 residues in the CDR3. The V end was cut by 0 bases, the J end by 4 bases, with 16 bases between. The V gene's germline CDR1 is MNHEY and CDR2 SVGAGI. The CDR3 sequence is CASSYSVSRVGYNEQFF. CDR3 DNA sequence: TGTGCCAGCAGTTACTCGGTCTCCAGGGTGGGATACAATGAGCAGTTCTTC.

This clonotype was seen more than once but under ten times. The chain carries TRBV6-6 and TRBJ2-3, with 10 bases aligning to TRBD2. Germline V gene data show CDR1 as MNHNY and CDR2 as SVGAGI (reference sequence). The CDR3 sequence is 13 residues long. The junction had 2 bases not matched to a gene; V was cut back by 6 bases and J by 5 bases. The CDR3: CASSRTSGDTQYF. In DNA form, the CDR3 reads TGTGCCAGCAGCCGGACTAGCGGAGATACGCAGTATTTT.

This clonotype has more than one count but fewer than ten. V is TRBV4-3 and J is TRBJ1-2; 9 nucleotides match TRBD1. This CDR3 is 18 amino acids long. Germline-derived CDR1 and CDR2 are LGHNA and YSLEER. After removal of 4 bases from V and 7 bases from J, the junction contained 19 bases not matched to a gene. The DNA for the CDR3 is TGCGCCAGCAGCCCGGCAGCAGTCCCGGGACAGGGTTCTGGTGGCTACACCTTC. Its translation is CASSPAAVPGQGSGGYTF.

There are a few counts of this clonotype. The rearrangement links TRBV20-1 to TRBJ2-1; 13 nucleotides match TRBD2. V trimming: 2 bases; J trimming: 9 bases; junction bases outside the gene matches: 7. The germline CDR1 and CDR2 sequences are DFQATT and SNEGSKA (reference sequence). The CDR3 is 15 residues long. In DNA form, the CDR3 reads TGCAGTGCTAGAACTAGCGGGAGGGTAAGGGTTGAGCAGTTCTTC. Translated, it gives CSARTSGRVRVEQFF.

The chain joins TRBV10-3 to TRBJ2-7; tentative D call: TRBD2 (6 bases). V shed 8 bases and J shed 0 bases, with 8 bases lying between them. The CDR3 consists of 12 residues. Germline V CDR1 and CDR2: ENHRY, SYGVKD. In nucleotides, the CDR3 is TGTGCCATCGGCGGGGACTCCTACGAGCAGTACTTC. Translating it yields CAIGGDSYEQYF.

This chain connects TRBV7-2 to TRBJ1-4; D unresolved. The CDR3 runs to 13 residues. CDR1 and CDR2 from the germline V gene are SGHTA and FQGNSA. Trimming left V 5 bases short and J 5 bases short, with 9 bases between. The CDR3 loop reads CASSPAVNEKLFF. The CDR3 coding sequence is TGTGCCAGCAGCCCGGCAGTGAATGAAAAACTGTTTTTT.

This clonotype showed up just a few times. The chain carries TRBV5-6 and TRBJ1-1; D call uncertain. This CDR3 contains 15 residues. V was shortened by 6 bases and J by 0 bases, with 15 bases between the two germline ends. Germline V gene sequence: CDR1 SGHDT, CDR2 YYEEEE. This chain's CDR3 is CASNPWRTMNTEAFF. In nucleotides, the CDR3 is TGTGCCAGCAACCCCTGGCGCACAATGAACACTGAAGCTTTCTTT.

This clonotype was found once. The V gene is TRBV29-1, the J gene TRBJ2-7, with 8 bases that match TRBD1. There are 12 residues in the CDR3. V was clipped by 5 bases and J by 7 bases; unmatched bases: 7. Per germline, CDR1 SQVTM and CDR2 ANQGSEA. The CDR3 reads CSVWQGAEEQYF. The CDR3 DNA sequence: TGCAGCGTTTGGCAGGGGGCTGAAGAGCAGTACTTC.

This clonotype has a handful of counts. The chain couples TRBV12-3 or TRBV12-4 to TRBJ1-5; perhaps TRBD1 as D (5 bases). The CDR3 extends over 18 amino acids. V lost 4 bases, J lost 6 bases, and 25 bases lay in between. The CDR3 DNA reads as TGTGCCAGCAGTTACCCCCCCGTCGTCCGGGGCGCCTCTCAGCCCCAGCATTTT. Its translation: CASSYPPVVRGASQPQHF.

This clonotype turned up a few times. V and J are TRBV7-2 and TRBJ1-5, with 8 positions matching TRBD1. The CDR3 is made up of 14 amino acids. V lost 4 bases, J lost 3 bases, and 2 bases stayed unmatched. The V gene's germline CDR1 is SGHTA and CDR2 FQGNSA. The CDR3 region is CASSSRGLNQPQHF. CDR3 nucleotide sequence: TGTGCCAGCAGCTCCAGGGGGCTCAATCAGCCCCAGCATTTT.

The V and J genes are TRBV6-2 or TRBV6-3 and TRBJ2-1; 9 positions agree with TRBD1. This CDR3 contains 16 residues. Trimming took 6 bases from V and 2 from J; bases not matched to a gene: 8. Germline CDR1 is MNHEY and CDR2 is SVGEGT. The CDR3 loop reads CASSPTGTGPYNEQFF. CDR3 sequence (DNA): TGTGCCAGCAGCCCGACCGGGACAGGGCCCTACAATGAGCAGTTCTTC.

The chain links TRBV27 to TRBJ2-1; 7 bases align to TRBD1. From germline, CDR1 is MNHEY and CDR2 SMNVEV (reference sequence). The V gene end was trimmed by 6 bases and the J gene end by 5 bases; junction bases not matched to a gene: 10. CDR3 length: 15 residues. DNA for the CDR3: TGTGCCAGCAGAGGGACAGTACTCAACAACAATGAGCAGTTCTTC. Its protein is CASRGTVLNNNEQFF.

The table lists this clonotype with many counts. The chain combines TRBV20-1 with TRBJ1-5; no clear D gene. Trimming took 1 base from V and 4 from J, leaving 8 bases between them. The CDR3 is 13 amino acids. The germline V gene encodes CDR1 DFQATT and CDR2 SNEGSKA (reference sequence). Here the CDR3 DNA reads TGCAGTGCTAGAGTACAGTTAAATCAGCCCCAGCATTTT. Its translation: CSARVQLNQPQHF.

The chain employs TRBV4-2 and TRBJ2-7; 10 bases agree with TRBD2. Germline assignment: CDR1 LGHNA and CDR2 YNFKEQ. The trim removed 2 bases at V and 4 bases at J, leaving 5 bases unmatched. The CDR3 has 15 amino acids. The CDR3 sequence is CASSQTLAGVYEQYF. CDR3 bases: TGTGCCAGCAGCCAAACCCTAGCGGGAGTGTACGAGCAGTACTTC.

This clonotype was seen a few times. DNA of the CDR3: TGTGCCAGCAGTTACACCCCAAGTAGGAACTCCTACGAGCAGTACTTC. Its protein is CASSYTPSRNSYEQYF. The chain recombines TRBV6-5 with TRBJ2-7; D is unresolved. The V end lost 2 bases, the J end lost 0 bases, and 14 bases lay between the germline ends. The CDR3 is made up of 16 amino acids. Germline-derived CDR1 and CDR2 are MNHEY and SVGAGI.

This clonotype was recorded a few times. The CDR3 sequence is CASSLLQGGYQPQHF. CDR3 sequence (DNA): TGTGCCAGCAGCTTACTACAGGGAGGGTACCAGCCCCAGCATTTT. The chain couples TRBV7-2 to TRBJ1-5, with D possibly being TRBD1 (6 bases). Germline V gene lookup returns CDR1 SGHTA and CDR2 FQGNSA. V was cut by 2 bases and J by 7 bases, with 15 bases left in between. The CDR3 loop spans 15 amino acids.

The chain employs TRBV5-1 and TRBJ2-7; 8 bases match TRBD1. V dropped 3 bases and J dropped 2; count of bases not matched to a gene: 4. The germline CDR1 and CDR2 sequences are SGHRS and YFSETQ. The CDR3 spans 14 residues. The CDR3 region is CASSSRQGTYEQYF. The CDR3, as DNA: TGCGCCAGCAGCTCGCGACAGGGGACCTACGAGCAGTACTTC.

This chain connects TRBV6-1 to TRBJ2-2, with 8 bases aligning to TRBD2. The CDR3 is 16 amino acids. Germline CDR1 is MNHNS and CDR2 is SASEGT. V gave up 4 bases and J gave up 4 bases; unmatched junction bases: 8. Written as DNA, the CDR3 is TGTGCCAGCAGTGTTAGTGTCGGGGGGGGCACCGGGGAGCTGTTTTTT. Its translation: CASSVSVGGGTGELFF.

This clonotype was detected only a few times. The J gene is TRBJ2-1, the V gene TRBV5-1; 11 bases map to TRBD1. V lost 4 bases and J lost 7; bases outside the gene matches: 7. CDR1 is SGHRS and CDR2 is YFSETQ in the germline V gene. This CDR3 comprises 15 residues. CDR3 in amino acids: CASSDRDRGNNEQFF. CDR3 nucleotide sequence: TGCGCCAGCAGCGACCGGGACAGGGGGAATAATGAGCAGTTCTTC.